The rows below give T cell receptor beta chains drawn from one sample of a study of OX40 agonist ivuxolimab in advanced cancers. This table comes from immunoSEQ multiplex PCR, and its TCRdb copy is limited to in-frame clones, with some not included. Of more than 11,000 clones in the sample, more than 70% are singletons; the top ten hold around a fifth. The sample was CD4+ or CD8+ T cells sorted from blood, taken in a trial of the OX40 agonist ivuxolimab. The receptor source for this set is an adult with an advanced solid tumor such as melanoma, head and neck, liver or kidney cancer. Both conserved end residues are part of each CDR3. Fields, in order: D gene, V gene, clone size, J gene, CDR3 DNA, CDR3 protein. A D gene is named only where the DNA matches it firmly. Clone size is not always given. Where it is, it says once, few, many or a class for expanded clones.

TRBD2	TRBV7-8	.	TRBJ2-1	TGTGCCAGCAGCTTAGCGGGAGGGCCGGTCAATGAGCAGTTCTTC	CASSLAGGPVNEQFF
.	TRBV6-6	.	TRBJ1-2	TGTGCCAGCAGTCGGGAGAACTATGGCTACACCTTC	CASSRENYGYTF
.	TRBV27	.	TRBJ1-1	TGTGCCAGCAGTTTAGAACAGACGAACACTGAAGCTTTCTTT	CASSLEQTNTEAFF
.	TRBV29-1	.	TRBJ2-2	TGCAGCGTCCTACGGACAGACAGGTCCGGGGAGCTGTTTTTT	CSVLRTDRSGELFF
.	TRBV28	medium-sized	TRBJ1-5	TGTGCCAGCAGTTTAACAGGGTACCAGCCCCAGCATTTT	CASSLTGYQPQHF
.	TRBV5-6	once	TRBJ2-7	TGTGCCAGCAGCTACATGCGCGAGCAGTACTTC	CASSYMREQYF
.	TRBV7-6	.	TRBJ1-5	TGTGCCAGCAGCCCTCGTCAGCCCCAGCATTTT	CASSPRQPQHF
TRBD2	TRBV27	once	TRBJ2-7	TGTGCCAGCAGTGTCACTAGCGGTGCCTACGAGCAGTACTTC	CASSVTSGAYEQYF
.	TRBV9	.	TRBJ2-7	TGTGCCAGCAGCGGGGACGGATACGAGCAGTACTTC	CASSGDGYEQYF
TRBD2	TRBV28	.	TRBJ2-7	TGTGCCAGCAGTTTCTTCGGGAGGGCCGGATACGAGCAGTACTTC	CASSFFGRAGYEQYF
.	TRBV4-1	.	TRBJ2-5	TGCGCCAGCAGCCAATTTTACAGCGACCAAGAGACCCAGTACTTC	CASSQFYSDQETQYF
.	TRBV6-5	.	TRBJ1-3	TGTGCCAGCAGTTACTCGGAATGGGGAAACACCATATATTTT	CASSYSEWGNTIYF
TRBD2	TRBV9	.	TRBJ2-1	TGTGCCAGCAGCGTAGCCGGTAGCGGGTGGAATGAGCAGTTCTTC	CASSVAGSGWNEQFF
TRBD2	TRBV4-1	.	TRBJ2-7	TGCGCCAGCAGCCACCCCCGGGAGGGGGAGAGGTGGGAGCAGTACTTC	CASSHPREGERWEQYF
TRBD2	TRBV7-3	.	TRBJ2-7	TGTGCCAGCAGCCCCACTAGCGAGTCCTACGAGCAGTACTTC	CASSPTSESYEQYF
TRBD2	TRBV9	.	TRBJ2-1	TGTGCCAGCAGCCTTAGCGGGAGATCATACAATGAGCAGTTCTTC	CASSLSGRSYNEQFF
TRBD1	TRBV19	.	TRBJ1-2	TGTGCCAGTAGGGGACAGCATGGCTACACCTTC	CASRGQHGYTF
.	TRBV19	few	TRBJ1-5	TGTGCCAGTAGTAACGGGGTTAGTCAGCCCCAGCATTTT	CASSNGVSQPQHF
.	TRBV27	.	TRBJ1-2	TGTGCCAGCAGGGGAGGTTACTATGGCTACACCTTC	CASRGGYYGYTF
.	TRBV7-8	.	TRBJ2-3	TGTGCCAGCAGCTTAGCTGGGCCAGGGGTTACAGATACGCAGTATTTT	CASSLAGPGVTDTQYF
.	TRBV27	once	TRBJ1-2	TGTGCCAGCAGTACCCTCGAGGGGGTCTTCGGCTACACCTTC	CASSTLEGVFGYTF
.	TRBV29-1	medium-sized	TRBJ2-1	TGCAGCGTTGTCCTCAACGAGCAGTTCTTC	CSVVLNEQFF
TRBD2	TRBV28	.	TRBJ2-3	TGTGCCAGCAGTTTCCCCCCGGCCTCGGCGGGAGTTACTACGCAGTATTTT	CASSFPPASAGVTTQYF
.	TRBV11-2	.	TRBJ2-7	TGTGCCAGCAGAAGGTCCCGCCACGAGCAGTACTTC	CASRRSRHEQYF
.	TRBV2	medium-sized	TRBJ2-1	TGTGCCAGCAGCGCCTGGTCCTACAATGAGCAGTTCTTC	CASSAWSYNEQFF
.	TRBV4-2	.	TRBJ1-2	TGTGCCAGCAGCTCCCTCTTTACCGCCTATGGCTACACCTTC	CASSSLFTAYGYTF
.	TRBV6-8	.	TRBJ2-1	TGTGCCAGCAGGACGACGGGGGAACCCTACAATGAGCAGTTCTTC	CASRTTGEPYNEQFF
.	TRBV2	.	TRBJ2-7	TGTGCCAGCACCCCCCCCGACAGGCTCGATATCGGTGAGCAGTACTTC	CASTPPDRLDIGEQYF
.	TRBV4-1	.	TRBJ1-6	TGCGCCAGCAGCCAAGGGGGCCGGGGGCTGGCCTATAATTCACCCCTCCACTTT	CASSQGGRGLAYNSPLHF
TRBD1	TRBV30	medium-sized	TRBJ2-7	TGTGCCTCTACGGGACAGGGACTCTACGAGCAGTACTTC	CASTGQGLYEQYF
TRBD2	TRBV28	.	TRBJ2-7	TGTGCCAGCAGTTTGTTGACTAGCGGCTCCTACGAGCAGTACTTC	CASSLLTSGSYEQYF
TRBD1	TRBV28	.	TRBJ1-4	TGTGCCAGCAGTACCGGGACAGCGCCTAATGAAAAACTGTTTTTT	CASSTGTAPNEKLFF
TRBD2	TRBV10-2	once	TRBJ2-7	TGCGCCAGCAGTGAGTCAACTAGCGCAGGCTACGAGCAGTACTTC	CASSESTSAGYEQYF
.	TRBV4-2	.	TRBJ1-2	TGTGCCAGCAGCCAAGACCCGGTCGTGGGGGCATACGGCTACACCTTC	CASSQDPVVGAYGYTF
.	TRBV28	once	TRBJ2-3	TGTGCCAGCAGTTTAACCCCGCGGCGGGTGTCAGATACGCAGTATTTT	CASSLTPRRVSDTQYF
.	TRBV6-1	.	TRBJ1-2	TGTGCCAGCAGTGAAACCTGGACAGAAAGGACCTTC	CASSETWTERTF
.	TRBV7-9	.	TRBJ1-1	TGTGCCAGCAGCTTTGGGGGATCTGAAGCTTTCTTT	CASSFGGSEAFF
.	TRBV15	.	TRBJ2-2	TGTGCCACCACCAAGGGGTCGGAGACCGGGGAGCTGTTTTTT	CATTKGSETGELFF
TRBD2	TRBV2	.	TRBJ2-7	TGTGCCAGCAGCGAAAGGCCTAGCGGCTACGAGCAGTACTTC	CASSERPSGYEQYF
.	TRBV4-2	large	TRBJ2-7	TGTGCCAGCAGCCAAGATGGGGGGAGAGTCTACGAGCAGTACTTC	CASSQDGGRVYEQYF
.	TRBV5-4	.	TRBJ2-2	TGTGCCAGCAGCCGGGGGCCGAACGGGGAGCTGTTTTTT	CASSRGPNGELFF
.	TRBV2	medium-sized	TRBJ2-6	TGTGCCAGCAGTGATCCGCCCCGGGATGACACTCTCTTGGCTGGGGCCAACGTCCTGACTTTC	CASSDPPRDDTLLAGANVLTF
.	TRBV15	.	TRBJ2-3	TGTGCCACCAGCAGAGTTGGTAGCGGCACAGATACGCAGTATTTT	CATSRVGSGTDTQYF
TRBD1	TRBV4-3	.	TRBJ1-6	TGCGCCAGCAGCCAAGGGCAGGGGGTAAATTCACCCCTCCACTTT	CASSQGQGVNSPLHF